The 5 T cell receptor beta chains reported below all come from one sample, sequenced in a study of T-cell memory formation after mild COVID-19. TCRdb called the 5' RACE reads again in MiXCR, with one record for every CDR3 protein. The data show 550,000 to 650,000 distinct CDR3 sequences, 17% seen once. The specimen was PBMCs or a T cell subset sorted from them (not recorded which). The receptors derive from an adult woman who had mild COVID-19 (a few samples of this study predate the infection). Cell type and time point are not known.

There are a few counts of this clonotype. Relative to the germline gene, one junction end is altered; a read error may explain this. The V call is TRBV24-1, the J call TRBJ2-1, with D possibly TRBD2 on 5 matching bases. From germline, CDR1 is KGHDR and CDR2 SFDVKD. This CDR3 comprises 13 residues. CDR3 DNA sequence: TGTGCCACCAGTGATGGCCCAGACTATTCCTCAAACTTC. It is translated as CATSDGPDYSSNF.

V usage is TRBV18 and J usage is TRBJ2-7; no clear D. Trimming cost V 6 bases and J 5 bases, with 8 bases left between them. Germline V gene sequence: CDR1 KGHSH, CDR2 LQKENI. This CDR3 region has 11 residues. The CDR3 loop reads CASSSRDEQYF. The CDR3 coding sequence is TGTGCCAGCTCCTCTCGGGACGAGCAGTACTTC.

The V call is TRBV10-3, the J call TRBJ2-7; D is possibly TRBD1 (6 bases). Trimming removed 4 bases from V and 2 bases from J, with 15 bases in between. The CDR3 loop spans 15 amino acids. Germline V CDR1 and CDR2: ENHRY, SYGVKD. This CDR3 is CAISVVQGTAYEQYF. The CDR3 region has the DNA TGTGCCATCAGTGTCGTACAGGGTACCGCCTACGAGCAGTACTTC.

This rearrangement joins TRBV20-1 to TRBJ2-2; 14 nucleotides align to TRBD2. This CDR3 has 17 residues. Germline CDR1 is DFQATT and CDR2 is SNEGSKA (reference sequence). V lost 3 bases and J lost 5; bases outside the gene matches: 8. The CDR3 DNA reads as TGCAGTGCTAGCCCGACTAGCGGGAGGGCCGGTACCGGGGAGCTGTTTTTT. This encodes CSASPTSGRAGTGELFF.

V is TRBV5-1 and J is TRBJ2-3, with 9 bases identical to TRBD2. The J segment lost 1 base and the V segment lost 1 base, leaving 10 bases of the junction unmatched. Per the germline V gene, CDR1 is SGHRS and CDR2 is YFSETQ. This CDR3 has 18 amino acids. The CDR3 DNA reads as TGCGCCAGCAGCTTGTCGACGACTAGCGGCGGGGGCACAGATACGCAGTATTTT. The encoded protein is CASSLSTTSGGGTDTQYF.